Sequencing of this T cell receptor (gamma chain) was carried out in a study of Vδ1+ human thymocytes. This CDR3 contains 12 residues. The junction had 5 bases not matched to a gene; V was cut back by 6 bases and J by 3 bases. Germline CDR1 EGSTGY, CDR2 YDSYTSSV. This clone was found a few times. Its antigen is undetermined. Possible read error: a much larger clone is one base away. This sample includes further DNA sequences coding for the same CDR3. Whole-study findings and limits: Despite high sort purity, around 19% of thymic T cell receptor delta sequences were Vdelta2. In the thymus, TRG and TRD repertoires looked highly polyclonal with Gaussian CDR3 lengths. Bulk data may be misread because of unexpected Vdelta2 sequences.

Extracted RNA was reverse transcribed into cDNA. The CDR3 regions were amplified by multiplex PCR from V-gene primers to a constant-region primer. TCRdb reanalyzed the multiplex PCR reads using CATT. The sample gives 20,000 to 25,000 gamma-chain clones, roughly an eighth of which show up once; under 2.5% is in the top ten. The sample comprised Vdelta1+ gamma-delta thymocytes from the thymus. Subset indicated: FACS-sorted CD3+ TCRalphabeta- TCRVdelta1+ TCRVdelta2- thymocytes. This TCR derives from a child younger than two who had congenital heart surgery. V is TRGV4 and J is TRGJ1 or TRGJ2. CDR3 in amino acids: CATWNSYYKKLF. CDR3 nucleotide sequence: TGTGCCACCTGGAACAGTTATTATAAGAAACTCTTT.